The 24 T cell receptor beta chains given below trace back to one sample, sequenced in a study of Ad26.COV2.S vaccination and SARS-CoV-2 variants. Profiled with immunoSEQ multiplex PCR; TCRdb holds only in-frame clones, not every one. Here the sample spans 440,000 or so clones, roughly 90% being singletons. Treatment specified: 19 received Ad26.COV2.S at low or high dose, single or two shots; roughly 5 received placebo; per-sample allocation not given. Day 63 after the first injection of vaccine or placebo was the sampling time. The specimen was peripheral blood, collected in a trial of Ad26.COV2.S vaccine versus placebo. These receptor sequences come from a person aged 18-60 years who received the Ad26.COV2.S COVID-19 vaccine or a placebo.

The table lists this clone with a count of one. V gene TRBV7-9 combines with J gene TRBJ2-1, with 9 bases aligning to TRBD1. J gave up 9 bases and V 5 bases, and 14 bases lay outside the gene matches. This CDR3 comprises 16 residues. Germline V gives CDR1 SEHNR, CDR2 FQNEAQ (reference sequence). This chain's CDR3 is CASSAGTGNPMGEQFF. In nucleotides, the CDR3 is TGTGCCAGCAGCGCCGGGACAGGGAACCCTATGGGTGAGCAGTTCTTC.

The J gene is TRBJ2-7, the V gene TRBV4-3, with D possibly TRBD2 on 5 matching bases. The CDR3 has 17 amino acids. CDR1 LGHNA and CDR2 YSLEER come from the germline V gene. The germline V and J ends were trimmed by 0 bases and 3 bases, with 18 bases remaining between them. This CDR3 reads CASSQDRAAGTGYEQYF. CDR3 coding DNA: TGCGCCAGCAGCCAAGATCGGGCCGCGGGTACCGGCTACGAGCAGTACTTC.

This clone was seen a single time. The CDR3 bases are TGTGCCAGCAGCTTACCGACCGGGACAACCGACTCCTACGAGCAGTACTTC. It encodes CASSLPTGTTDSYEQYF. The chain couples TRBV7-9 to TRBJ2-7, with a tentative D call TRBD1 (6 bases). V dropped 2 bases and J dropped 0 bases, with 17 bases sitting between them. CDR1 SEHNR and CDR2 FQNEAQ come from the germline V gene (reference sequence). This CDR3 contains 17 residues.

The gene calls are TRBV5-6 and TRBJ1-5; 9 positions match TRBD1. Germline values: CDR1 SGHDT, CDR2 YYEEEE. This CDR3 region has 16 residues. J lost 2 bases, V lost 4 bases, and 7 bases had no gene match. This chain's CDR3 is CASSHRDRVGNQPQHF. The CDR3, as DNA: TGTGCCAGCAGCCACCGGGACAGGGTCGGCAATCAGCCCCAGCATTTT.

This clone has a count of ten or more. The V gene is TRBV12-2, the J gene TRBJ1-5. TRBV12-2 is termed a pseudogene. This CDR3 is built from 18 residues. The CDR3 here is CASRPGVGGAWSNQPQHF. CDR3 nucleotides: TGTGCAAGTCGCCCAGGGGTCGGGGGCGCTTGGAGCAATCAGCCCCAGCATTTT.

The rearrangement links TRBV12-3 or TRBV12-4 to TRBJ2-7; D is undetermined. This CDR3 spans 12 amino acids. Trimming left V 3 bases short and J 2 bases short, with 5 bases between. In DNA, the CDR3 is TGTGCCAGCAGTTTTCAGGCCTACGAGCAGTACTTC. Amino acids: CASSFQAYEQYF.

The chain carries TRBV11-2 and TRBJ1-1; a possible D gene is TRBD1 (6 bases). V was shortened by 0 bases and J by 4 bases, with 15 bases between the two germline ends. The length of the CDR3 is 16 residues. CDR1 is SGHAT, CDR2 FQNNGV, per germline. CDR3: CASSLDPQGRSTEAFF. CDR3 bases: TGTGCCAGCAGCTTAGATCCCCAGGGGAGAAGCACTGAAGCTTTCTTT.

V and J are TRBV25-1 and TRBJ2-2; 7 bases map to TRBD1. The CDR3 runs to 13 residues. The V and J ends lost 6 bases and 4 bases, in that order; junction bases with no gene match: 2. Germline CDR1 and CDR2: MGHDK and SYGVNS. The CDR3 loop reads CASRGQPTGELFF. The CDR3, as DNA: TGTGCCAGCAGGGGACAGCCCACCGGGGAGCTGTTTTTT.

The chain links TRBV30 to TRBJ1-2; D uncertain. There are 11 residues in the CDR3. V lost 0 bases to trimming and J lost 7 bases, with 6 bases between them. The germline V gene has CDR1 GTSNPN and CDR2 SVGIG (reference sequence). The CDR3 sequence: CAWSVGVGYTF. CDR3 bases: TGTGCCTGGAGTGTTGGGGTTGGCTACACCTTC.

The CDR3 DNA reads as TGTGCCAGCAGCTTCCGGACCCAAAGCGGGGCCGAGCAGTTCTTC. As protein: CASSFRTQSGAEQFF. The V gene is TRBV9, the J gene TRBJ2-1, with TRBD2 matching over 7 bases. J lost 10 bases, V lost 4 bases, and 14 bases had no gene match. The germline V gene encodes CDR1 SGDLS and CDR2 YYNGEE. The CDR3 runs to 15 residues.

This sequence joins TRBV12-5 and TRBJ2-3; weak D call: TRBD1 (7 bases). The V gene's germline CDR1 is LGHNT and CDR2 FRNRAP. V was cut by 6 bases and J by 2 bases, with 24 bases left in between. CDR3 size: 18 residues. The CDR3 region is CASGVAPGDSISTDTQYF. Written as DNA, the CDR3 is TGTGCTAGTGGCGTGGCCCCGGGGGACAGCATTTCCACAGATACGCAGTATTTT.

The chain uses TRBV30 and TRBJ2-7, with 8 bases aligning to TRBD1. CDR3 length: 13 amino acids. The germline gives CDR1 GTSNPN, CDR2 SVGIG (reference sequence). The trim removed 0 bases at V and 9 bases at J, leaving 7 bases unmatched. The CDR3 is CAWSVLAGGGQYF. DNA for the CDR3: TGTGCCTGGAGTGTCCTAGCAGGGGGCGGGCAGTACTTC.

This clone was picked up one time. The chain links TRBV28 to TRBJ1-1; 10 bases match TRBD1. CDR3 length equals 17 residues. CDR1 and CDR2 (germline): MDHEN, SYDVKM. Trimming cost V 0 bases and J 3 bases; bases outside gene matches: 7. This CDR3 is CASSLWARGQGHTEAFF. The CDR3 region has the DNA TGTGCCAGCAGTTTATGGGCTCGGGGACAGGGGCACACTGAAGCTTTCTTT.

The V call is TRBV19, the J call TRBJ1-1; D remains ambiguous. CDR1 and CDR2 (germline): LNHDA, SQIVND (reference sequence). Trimming left V 2 bases short and J 1 base short, with 8 bases between. This CDR3 is 14 amino acids long. CDR3 DNA sequence: TGTGCCAGTAGTATATCGCGGGGGAACACTGAAGCTTTCTTT. Translating gives CASSISRGNTEAFF. Looking up the rest from reference TRBV19 and TRBJ1-1 gives the full variable domain: DGGITQSPKYLFRKEGQNVTLSCEQNLNHDAMYWYRQDPGQGLRLIYYSQIVNDFQKGDIAEGYSVSREKKESFPLTVTSAQKNPTAFYLCASSISRGNTEAFFGQGTRLTVV.

CDR3 protein: CASSHPGQTYGYTF. The CDR3 DNA sequence: TGTGCCAGCAGCCACCCGGGACAGACCTATGGCTACACCTTC. The rearrangement uses TRBV27 and TRBJ1-2, with 7 positions matching TRBD1. Germline lookup yields CDR1 MNHEY and CDR2 SMNVEV (reference sequence). The CDR3 is made up of 14 amino acids. V shed 6 bases, J shed 4 bases, and the junction held 8 bases outside the gene matches.

This chain joins TRBV28 and TRBJ2-7; D is ambiguous. Germline CDR1 MDHEN, CDR2 SYDVKM. Trimming took off 5 bases at V and 6 bases at J, with 20 bases between the two ends. The CDR3 contains 15 residues. CDR3 in amino acids: CASSPSPLRIGEQYF. CDR3 nucleotides: TGTGCCAGCAGTCCCAGTCCCCTTAGAATCGGCGAGCAGTACTTC. Together with reference TRBV28 and TRBJ2-7, the CDR3 gives the full variable domain: DVKVTQSSRYLVKRTGEKVFLECVQDMDHENMFWYRQDPGLGLRLIYFSYDVKMKEKGDIPEGYSVSREKKERFSLILESASTNQTSMYLCASSPSPLRIGEQYFGPGTRLTVT.

This chain links TRBV11-2 with TRBJ1-1; D perhaps matches TRBD1 (6 bases). The germline V gene encodes CDR1 SGHAT and CDR2 FQNNGV. V was shortened by 0 bases and J by 4 bases, with 15 bases between the two germline ends. The CDR3 spans 16 residues. This CDR3 reads CASSLDGGGGTTEAFF. As DNA, the CDR3 is TGTGCCAGCAGCTTAGATGGGGGCGGAGGGACCACTGAAGCTTTCTTT.

The chain has TRBV5-1 and TRBJ1-1; TRBD1 aligns across 10 bases. The CDR3 loop spans 14 amino acids. Looked up from germline, CDR1 is SGHRS and CDR2 is YFSETQ. Germline trimming cut 0 bases from V and 7 bases from J; bases unmatched to any gene: 3. The CDR3: CASSLGQGAVEAFF. CDR3 bases: TGCGCCAGCAGCTTGGGACAGGGGGCCGTTGAAGCTTTCTTT. Drawing the rest from reference TRBV5-1 and TRBJ1-1, the complete variable domain is KAGVTQTPRYLIKTRGQQVTLSCSPISGHRSVSWYQQTPGQGLQFLFEYFSETQRNKGNFPGRFSGRQFSNSRSEMNVSTLELGDSALYLCASSLGQGAVEAFFGQGTRLTVV.

The count of this clone is one. Other DNA sequences in the same sample also yield this CDR3. The chain links TRBV5-1 to TRBJ2-3; D possibly corresponds to TRBD2 (6 bases). This CDR3 spans 15 amino acids. V dropped 5 bases and J dropped 0 bases, with 13 bases sitting between them. Germline lookup yields CDR1 SGHRS and CDR2 YFSETQ. The CDR3 here is CASSFGGTSTDTQYF. DNA for the CDR3: TGCGCCAGCAGTTTTGGGGGGACTAGCACAGATACGCAGTATTTT.

The genes are TRBV28 and TRBJ1-5; D is unclear. With 7 bases removed from V and 0 bases from J, the gap between germline ends came to 16 bases. Germline CDR1 is MDHEN and CDR2 is SYDVKM. There are 16 residues in the CDR3. This CDR3 is CASTGGGRHSNQPQHF. The CDR3 DNA is TGTGCCAGCACCGGTGGAGGGCGGCATAGCAATCAGCCCCAGCATTTT. The full variable domain, in which reference TRBV28 and TRBJ1-5 provide the parts outside the CDR3, is DVKVTQSSRYLVKRTGEKVFLECVQDMDHENMFWYRQDPGLGLRLIYFSYDVKMKEKGDIPEGYSVSREKKERFSLILESASTNQTSMYLCASTGGGRHSNQPQHFGDGTRLSIL.

V gene TRBV20-1 combines with J gene TRBJ1-1; no reliable D call. The CDR3 length is 12 residues. Trimming removed 3 bases from V and 2 bases from J, with 7 bases in between. CDR1 DFQATT and CDR2 SNEGSKA come from the germline V gene (reference sequence). In DNA, the CDR3 is TGCAGTGCTAGTTCCGTAAACACTGAAGCTTTCTTT. Its translation is CSASSVNTEAFF.

The chain employs TRBV19 and TRBJ2-1; no clear D. The CDR3 is 12 residues long. The ends were cut back, 5 bases at V and 4 bases at J, with 6 bases in the middle. The germline gives CDR1 LNHDA, CDR2 SQIVND (reference sequence). CDR3 loop: CASSPSYNEQFF. The CDR3 DNA sequence: TGTGCCAGTAGTCCATCATACAATGAGCAGTTCTTC. Variable domain in full (rest from reference TRBV19 and TRBJ2-1): DGGITQSPKYLFRKEGQNVTLSCEQNLNHDAMYWYRQDPGQGLRLIYYSQIVNDFQKGDIAEGYSVSREKKESFPLTVTSAQKNPTAFYLCASSPSYNEQFFGPGTRLTVL.

This clone occurred once. The chain joins TRBV15 to TRBJ1-2; no firm D call. Germline CDR1 is LNHNV and CDR2 is YYDKDF (reference sequence). V shed 1 base and J shed 8 bases, with 20 bases lying between them. CDR3 length equals 16 residues. CDR3 sequence (DNA): TGTGCCACCAGCAGAGCAGTCCAGTCCACCAAGAACGGCTACACCTTC. This encodes CATSRAVQSTKNGYTF.

CDR3 sequence reads: CASSEAGGRETQYF. The CDR3 nucleotides read TGTGCCAGCAGTGAGGCGGGGGGACGCGAGACCCAGTACTTC. This chain joins TRBV6-1 and TRBJ2-5; 8 nucleotides line up with TRBD2. CDR3 size: 14 residues. Per germline, CDR1 MNHNS and CDR2 SASEGT. V trimming: 3 bases; J trimming: 5 bases; junction bases outside the gene matches: 5.